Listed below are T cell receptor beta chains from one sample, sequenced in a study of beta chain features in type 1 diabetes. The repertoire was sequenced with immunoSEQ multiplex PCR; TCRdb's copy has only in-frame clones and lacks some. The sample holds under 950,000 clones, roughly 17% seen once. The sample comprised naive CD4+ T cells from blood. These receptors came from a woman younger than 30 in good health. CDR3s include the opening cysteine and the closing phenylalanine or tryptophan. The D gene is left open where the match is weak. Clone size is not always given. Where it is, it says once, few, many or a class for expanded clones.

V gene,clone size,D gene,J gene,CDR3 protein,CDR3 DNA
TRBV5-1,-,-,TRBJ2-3,CASSFGGVTDTQYF,TGCGCCAGCAGCTTCGGCGGGGTGACAGATACGCAGTATTTT
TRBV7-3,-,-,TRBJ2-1,CASSDTSDNEQFF,TGTGCCAGCAGCGATACATCGGACAATGAGCAGTTCTTC
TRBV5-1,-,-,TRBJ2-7,CASSTDLGADEQYF,TGCGCCAGCAGCACGGACCTAGGAGCCGACGAGCAGTACTTC
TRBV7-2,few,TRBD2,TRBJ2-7,CASSYPGTSASYEQYF,TGTGCCAGCAGCTACCCCGGGACTAGCGCCTCCTACGAGCAGTACTTC
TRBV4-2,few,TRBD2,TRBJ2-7,CASSQQTSGAISYEQYF,TGTGCCAGCAGCCAGCAAACTAGCGGAGCGATCTCCTACGAGCAGTACTTC
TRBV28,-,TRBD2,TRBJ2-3,CASLLAGADTQYF,TGTGCCAGCCTATTGGCGGGAGCAGATACGCAGTATTTT
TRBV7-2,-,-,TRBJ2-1,CASSLWSARYNEQFF,TGTGCCAGCAGCTTGTGGAGCGCCCGCTACAATGAGCAGTTCTTC
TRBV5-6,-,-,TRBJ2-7,CASSDVYEQYF,TGTGCCAGCAGTGATGTCTACGAGCAGTACTTC
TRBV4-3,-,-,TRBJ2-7,CASSSSTSGSSYEQYF,TGCGCCAGCAGCTCATCGACTAGTGGGAGCTCCTACGAGCAGTACTTC
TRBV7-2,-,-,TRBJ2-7,CASSPPGATSYEQYF,TGTGCCAGCAGCCCTCCGGGAGCCACCTCCTACGAGCAGTACTTC
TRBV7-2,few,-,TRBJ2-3,CASSLSLEPDTQYF,TGTGCCAGCAGCTTATCTCTGGAGCCAGATACGCAGTATTTT
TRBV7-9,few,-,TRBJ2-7,CASSLLGWRDTYEQYF,TGTGCCAGCAGCTTATTAGGATGGCGGGACACCTACGAGCAGTACTTC
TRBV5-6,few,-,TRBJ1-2,CASSLSSWGSYGYTF,TGTGCCAGCAGCTTATCTTCCTGGGGGTCGTATGGCTACACCTTC
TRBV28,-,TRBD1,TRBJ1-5,CASSLVGQVGNQPQHF,TGTGCCAGCAGTTTAGTGGGACAGGTAGGGAATCAGCCCCAGCATTTT
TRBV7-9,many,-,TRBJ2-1,CASRPRGISHNEQFF,TGTGCCAGCAGGCCGAGGGGGATTTCGCACAATGAGCAGTTCTTC
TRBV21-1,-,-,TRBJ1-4,CASSCAGRHEKLFF,TGTGCCAGCAGCTGTGCGGGGCGACATGAAAAACTGTTTTTT
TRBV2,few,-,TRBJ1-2,CASSEGTAAFVVF,TGTGCCAGCAGTGAAGGGACTGCAGCTTTTGTCGTCTTC
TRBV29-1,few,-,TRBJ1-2,CSVRGGAGVNYGYTF,TGCAGCGTGAGGGGAGGAGCAGGGGTTAACTATGGCTACACCTTC
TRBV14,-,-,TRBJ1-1,CASSQIKLSGTEAFF,TGTGCCAGCAGCCAAATCAAACTTTCAGGGACTGAAGCTTTCTTT
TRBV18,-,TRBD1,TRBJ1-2,CASSADRGYGYTF,TGTGCCAGCTCAGCTGACAGGGGCTATGGCTACACCTTC
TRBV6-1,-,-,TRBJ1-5,CASREARGDQPQHF,TGTGCCAGCAGAGAGGCGCGGGGTGATCAGCCCCAGCATTTT
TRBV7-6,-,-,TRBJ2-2,CASSRGGSYTGELFF,TGTGCCAGCAGCAGGGGAGGCAGCTACACCGGGGAGCTGTTTTTT
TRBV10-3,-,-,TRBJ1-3,CAISDGGTSSGNTIYF,TGTGCCATCAGTGATGGAGGAACAAGCTCTGGAAACACCATATATTTT
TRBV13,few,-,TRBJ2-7,CASSFTGASYEQYF,TGTGCCAGCAGCTTCACTGGGGCTTCCTACGAGCAGTACTTC
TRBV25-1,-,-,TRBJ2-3,CASSELEFPDTQYF,TGTGCCAGCAGTGAATTGGAGTTCCCAGATACGCAGTATTTT
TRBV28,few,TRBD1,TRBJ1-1,CASSFLRQGGTEAFF,TGTGCCAGCAGTTTCCTTAGACAGGGCGGCACTGAAGCTTTCTTT
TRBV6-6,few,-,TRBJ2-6,CASSSGSAGANVLTF,TGTGCCAGCAGTTCGGGGTCGGCTGGGGCCAACGTCCTGACTTTC
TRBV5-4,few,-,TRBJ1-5,CASSLGPGVVDQPQHF,TGTGCCAGCAGCTTGGGGCCAGGAGTGGTGGATCAGCCCCAGCATTTT
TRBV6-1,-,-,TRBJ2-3,CASIRHTDTQYF,TGTGCCAGCATCCGACACACAGATACGCAGTATTTT
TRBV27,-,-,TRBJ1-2,CASSSPGTLHYGYTF,TGTGCCAGCAGTTCGCCCGGGACACTTCACTATGGCTACACCTTC
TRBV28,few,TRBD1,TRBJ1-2,CASSVHRDRSGRWYGYTF,TGTGCCAGCAGCGTGCACCGGGACAGGAGCGGCCGGTGGTATGGCTACACCTTC
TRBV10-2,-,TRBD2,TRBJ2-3,CASSEHASGSTDTQYF,TGCGCCAGCAGTGAGCATGCTAGCGGATCTACAGATACGCAGTATTTT
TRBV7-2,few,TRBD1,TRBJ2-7,CASSPTDRGLVQYF,TGTGCCAGCAGCCCCACCGACAGGGGGCTGGTGCAGTACTTC
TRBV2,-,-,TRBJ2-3,CASKRVGPITDTQYF,TGTGCCAGCAAACGGGTGGGCCCAATCACAGATACGCAGTATTTT
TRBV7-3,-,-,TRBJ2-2,CASSLTPMGELFF,TGTGCCAGCAGCTTAACGCCTATGGGGGAGCTGTTTTTT
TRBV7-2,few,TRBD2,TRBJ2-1,CASSLVLRTSSNEQFF,TGTGCCAGCAGCTTAGTTTTGAGGACTAGCTCCAATGAGCAGTTCTTC
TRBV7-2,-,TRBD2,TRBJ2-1,CASSPLFYREGYNEQFF,TGTGCCAGCAGCCCGCTTTTTTATCGGGAGGGATACAATGAGCAGTTCTTC
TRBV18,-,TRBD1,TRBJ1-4,CASSPTGQSNEKLFF,TGTGCCAGCTCACCAACGGGACAGTCTAATGAAAAACTGTTTTTT
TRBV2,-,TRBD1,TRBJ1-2,CASSYSTGGLGNTF,TGTGCCAGCAGTTACAGTACAGGGGGCTTAGGAAACACCTTC
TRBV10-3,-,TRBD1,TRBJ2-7,CAISRPGTGGYEQYF,TGTGCCATCAGTCGGCCCGGGACAGGGGGCTACGAGCAGTACTTC
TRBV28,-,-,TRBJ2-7,CASSLDTAYEQYF,TGTGCCAGCAGTTTGGACACGGCCTACGAGCAGTACTTC
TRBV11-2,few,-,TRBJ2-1,CASSFTRSSYNEQFF,TGTGCCAGCAGCTTTACGCGGAGCTCCTACAATGAGCAGTTCTTC
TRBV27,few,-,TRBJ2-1,CASRQLGEQFF,TGTGCCAGCAGACAACTAGGGGAGCAGTTCTTC
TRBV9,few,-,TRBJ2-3,CASSIQGFTDTQYF,TGTGCCAGCAGCATACAGGGCTTCACAGATACGCAGTATTTT
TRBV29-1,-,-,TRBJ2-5,CSVEDLSLRTWETQYF,TGCAGCGTTGAAGATCTTAGTCTACGGACATGGGAGACCCAGTACTTC
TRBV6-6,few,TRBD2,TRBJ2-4,CASSTGRENIQYF,TGTGCCAGCAGTACGGGGAGGGAAAACATTCAGTACTTC
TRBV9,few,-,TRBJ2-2,CASSVAGANANTGELFF,TGTGCCAGCAGCGTAGCCGGAGCAAACGCGAACACCGGGGAGCTGTTTTTT
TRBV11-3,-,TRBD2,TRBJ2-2,CASSPGLADTGELFF,TGTGCCAGCAGCCCGGGACTAGCGGACACCGGGGAGCTGTTTTTT
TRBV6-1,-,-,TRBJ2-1,CASSLGGGLWNEQFF,TGTGCCAGCAGCCTCGGAGGGGGCCTTTGGAATGAGCAGTTCTTC
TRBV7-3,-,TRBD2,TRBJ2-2,CASRPGTRTGELFF,TGTGCCAGCAGACCTGGGACTAGGACCGGGGAGCTGTTTTTT